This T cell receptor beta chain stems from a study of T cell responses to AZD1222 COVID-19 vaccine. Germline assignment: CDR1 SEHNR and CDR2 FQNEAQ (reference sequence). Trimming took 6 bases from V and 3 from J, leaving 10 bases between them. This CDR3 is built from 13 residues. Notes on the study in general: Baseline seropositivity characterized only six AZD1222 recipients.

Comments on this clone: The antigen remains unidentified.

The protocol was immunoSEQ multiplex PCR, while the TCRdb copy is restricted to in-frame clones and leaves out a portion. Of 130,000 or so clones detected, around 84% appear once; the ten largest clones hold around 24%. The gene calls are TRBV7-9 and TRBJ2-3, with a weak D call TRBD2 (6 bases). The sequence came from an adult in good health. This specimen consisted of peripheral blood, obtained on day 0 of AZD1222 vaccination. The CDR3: CASSYSGTDTQYF. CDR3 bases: TGTGCCAGCAGTTATAGCGGAACAGATACGCAGTATTTT.